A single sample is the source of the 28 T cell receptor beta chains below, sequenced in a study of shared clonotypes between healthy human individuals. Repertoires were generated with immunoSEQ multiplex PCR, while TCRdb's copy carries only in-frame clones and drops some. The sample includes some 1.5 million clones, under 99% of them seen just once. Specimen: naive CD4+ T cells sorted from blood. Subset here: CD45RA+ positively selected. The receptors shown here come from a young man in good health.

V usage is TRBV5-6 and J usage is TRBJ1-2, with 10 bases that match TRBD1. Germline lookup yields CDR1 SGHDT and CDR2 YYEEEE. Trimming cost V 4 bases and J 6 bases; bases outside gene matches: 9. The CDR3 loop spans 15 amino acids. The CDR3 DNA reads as TGTGCCAGCAGCCGTCCCGGGACAGGGGAAAATGGCTACACCTTC. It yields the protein CASSRPGTGENGYTF.

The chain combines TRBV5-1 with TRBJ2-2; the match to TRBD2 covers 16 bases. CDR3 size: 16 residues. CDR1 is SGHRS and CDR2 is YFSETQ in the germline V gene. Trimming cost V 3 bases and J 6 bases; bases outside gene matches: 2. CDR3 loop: CASSYGTSGRAGELFF. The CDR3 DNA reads TGCGCCAGCAGCTACGGGACTAGCGGGAGGGCCGGGGAGCTGTTTTTT.

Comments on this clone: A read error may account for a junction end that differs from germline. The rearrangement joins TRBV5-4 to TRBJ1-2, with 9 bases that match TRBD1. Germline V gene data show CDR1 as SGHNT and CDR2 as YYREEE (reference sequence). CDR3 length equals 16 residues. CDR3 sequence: CASSLGGTGLNDGYTF. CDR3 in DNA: TGTGCCAGCAGCTTGGGAGGGACAGGGCTTAACGATGGCTACACCTTC.

The CDR3 bases are TGTGCCAGCAGATTCTCCGGGCCGTCCAGGGATGAGCAGTTCTTC. Encoded protein: CASRFSGPSRDEQFF. The rearrangement links TRBV28 to TRBJ2-1, with a weak D call TRBD1 (5 bases). The CDR3 length is 15 residues. The germline V gene encodes CDR1 MDHEN and CDR2 SYDVKM. Trimming cost V 6 bases and J 8 bases, with 20 bases left between them.

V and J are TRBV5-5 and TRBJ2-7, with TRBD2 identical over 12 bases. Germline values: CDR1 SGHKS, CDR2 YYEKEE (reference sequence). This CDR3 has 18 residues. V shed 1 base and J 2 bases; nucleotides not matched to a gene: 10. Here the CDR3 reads CASSLWLAGGRLPYEQYF. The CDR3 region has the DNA TGTGCCAGCAGCTTGTGGCTAGCGGGAGGGAGACTCCCCTACGAGCAGTACTTC. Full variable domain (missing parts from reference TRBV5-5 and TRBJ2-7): DAGVTQSPTHLIKTRGQQVTLRCSPISGHKSVSWYQQVLGQGPQFIFQYYEKEERGRGNFPDRFSARQFPNYSSELNVNALLLGDSALYLCASSLWLAGGRLPYEQYFGPGTRLTVT.

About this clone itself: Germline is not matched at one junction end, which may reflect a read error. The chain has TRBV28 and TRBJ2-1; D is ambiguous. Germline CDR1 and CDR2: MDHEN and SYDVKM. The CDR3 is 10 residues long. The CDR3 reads CASGMWGQLF. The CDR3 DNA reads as TGTGCCAGCGGGATGTGGGGTCAGCTCTTC.

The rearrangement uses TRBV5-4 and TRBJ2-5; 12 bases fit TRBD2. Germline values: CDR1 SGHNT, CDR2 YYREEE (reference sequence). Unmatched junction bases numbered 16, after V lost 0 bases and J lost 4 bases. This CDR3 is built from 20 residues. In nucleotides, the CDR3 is TGTGCCAGCAGCTTGGGGGTTCGGTCTAGCGGGAGGGACGCACGAGAGACCCAGTACTTC. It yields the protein CASSLGVRSSGRDARETQYF.

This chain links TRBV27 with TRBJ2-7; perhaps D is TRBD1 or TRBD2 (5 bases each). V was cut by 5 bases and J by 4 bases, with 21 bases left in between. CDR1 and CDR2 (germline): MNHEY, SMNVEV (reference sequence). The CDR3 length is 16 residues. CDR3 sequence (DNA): TGTGCCAGCAGTGTAGACTTGGGACCCAAATTATACGAGCAGTACTTC. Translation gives CASSVDLGPKLYEQYF.

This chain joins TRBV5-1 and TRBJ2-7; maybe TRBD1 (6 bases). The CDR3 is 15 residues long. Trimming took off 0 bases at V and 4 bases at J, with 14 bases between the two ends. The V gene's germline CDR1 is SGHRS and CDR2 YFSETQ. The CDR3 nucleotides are TGCGCCAGCAGCTTGGACGGGACACCAATTTACGAGCAGTACTTC. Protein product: CASSLDGTPIYEQYF.

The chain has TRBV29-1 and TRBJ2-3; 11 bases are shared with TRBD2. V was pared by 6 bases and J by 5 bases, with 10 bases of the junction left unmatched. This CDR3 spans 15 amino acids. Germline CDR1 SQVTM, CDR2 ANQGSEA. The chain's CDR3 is CSVDILAGVVDTQYF. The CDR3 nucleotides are TGCAGCGTGGACATACTAGCGGGAGTTGTAGATACGCAGTATTTT.

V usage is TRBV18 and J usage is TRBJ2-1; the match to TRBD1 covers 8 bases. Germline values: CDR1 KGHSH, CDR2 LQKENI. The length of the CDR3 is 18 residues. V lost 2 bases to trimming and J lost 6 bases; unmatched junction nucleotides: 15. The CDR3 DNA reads TGTGCCAGCTCACCAACAGGGGGTACTATGTACTTCATCAATGAGCAGTTCTTC. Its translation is CASSPTGGTMYFINEQFF.

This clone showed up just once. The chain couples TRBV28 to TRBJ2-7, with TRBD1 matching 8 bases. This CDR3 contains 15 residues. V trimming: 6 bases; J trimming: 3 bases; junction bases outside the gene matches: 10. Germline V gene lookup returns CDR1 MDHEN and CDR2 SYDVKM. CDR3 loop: CASSDTGGSGYEQYF. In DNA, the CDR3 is TGTGCCAGCAGCGATACAGGGGGTTCGGGCTACGAGCAGTACTTC.

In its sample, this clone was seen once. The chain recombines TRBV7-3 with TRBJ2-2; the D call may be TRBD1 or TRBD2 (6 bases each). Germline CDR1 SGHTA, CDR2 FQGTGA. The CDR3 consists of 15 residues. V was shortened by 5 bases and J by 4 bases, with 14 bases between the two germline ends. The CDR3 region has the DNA TGTGCCAGCAGCCCACGGGGGCAGATCACCGGGGAGCTGTTTTTT. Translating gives CASSPRGQITGELFF. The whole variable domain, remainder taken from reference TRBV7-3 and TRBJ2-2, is GAGVSQTPSNKVTEKGKYVELRCDPISGHTALYWYRQSLGQGPEFLIYFQGTGAADDSGLPNDRFFAVRPEGSVSTLKIQRTERGDSAVYLCASSPRGQITGELFFGEGSRLTVL.

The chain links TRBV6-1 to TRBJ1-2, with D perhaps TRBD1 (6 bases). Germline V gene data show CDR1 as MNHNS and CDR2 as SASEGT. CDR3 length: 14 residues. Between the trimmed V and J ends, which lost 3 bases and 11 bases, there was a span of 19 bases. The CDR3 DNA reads TGTGCCAGCAGTGATGACGCCGGGACACCCGCTTACACCTTC. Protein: CASSDDAGTPAYTF.

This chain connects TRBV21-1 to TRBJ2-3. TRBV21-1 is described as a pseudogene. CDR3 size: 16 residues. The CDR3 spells CASSKVFGRTTDTQYF. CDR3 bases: TGTGCCAGCAGCAAAGTATTTGGACGGACCACAGATACGCAGTATTTT.

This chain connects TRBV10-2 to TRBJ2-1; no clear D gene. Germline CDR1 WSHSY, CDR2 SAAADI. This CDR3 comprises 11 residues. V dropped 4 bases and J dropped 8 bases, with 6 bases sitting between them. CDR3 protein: CASSAVDEQFF. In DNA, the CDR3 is TGCGCCAGCAGTGCCGTCGATGAGCAGTTCTTC.

The CDR3 sequence is CASSPGPRNTIYF. The CDR3 DNA sequence: TGTGCCAGCAGTCCAGGCCCTCGAAACACCATATATTTT. The chain links TRBV11-2 to TRBJ1-3; D unclear. This CDR3 comprises 13 residues. Germline V gives CDR1 SGHAT, CDR2 FQNNGV. Between the trimmed V and J ends, which lost 6 bases and 5 bases, there was a span of 11 bases.

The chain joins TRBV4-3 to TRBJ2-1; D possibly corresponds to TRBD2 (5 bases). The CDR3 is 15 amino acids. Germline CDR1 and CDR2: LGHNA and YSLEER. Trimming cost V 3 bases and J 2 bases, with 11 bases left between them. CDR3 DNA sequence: TGCGCCAGCAGCCAGCTAAGCGGAACCTACAATGAGCAGTTCTTC. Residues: CASSQLSGTYNEQFF.

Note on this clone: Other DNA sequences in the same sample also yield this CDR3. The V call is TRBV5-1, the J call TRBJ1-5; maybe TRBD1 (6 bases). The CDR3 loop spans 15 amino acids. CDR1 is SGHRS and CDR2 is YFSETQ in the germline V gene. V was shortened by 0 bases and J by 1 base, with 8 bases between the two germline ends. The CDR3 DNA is TGCGCCAGCAGCTTGGGGGGGACAAGCAATCAGCCCCAGCATTTT. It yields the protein CASSLGGTSNQPQHF.

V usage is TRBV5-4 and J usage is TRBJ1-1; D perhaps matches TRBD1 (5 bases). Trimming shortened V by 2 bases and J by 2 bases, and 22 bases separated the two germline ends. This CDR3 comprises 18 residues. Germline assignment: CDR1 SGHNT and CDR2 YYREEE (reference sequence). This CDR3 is CASSFPGPPKPENTEAFF. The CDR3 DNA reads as TGTGCCAGCAGCTTCCCGGGACCGCCTAAACCCGAAAACACTGAAGCTTTCTTT. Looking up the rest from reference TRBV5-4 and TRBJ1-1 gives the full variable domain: ETGVTQSPTHLIKTRGQQVTLRCSSQSGHNTVSWYQQALGQGPQFIFQYYREEENGRGNFPPRFSGLQFPNYSSELNVNALELDDSALYLCASSFPGPPKPENTEAFFGQGTRLTVV.

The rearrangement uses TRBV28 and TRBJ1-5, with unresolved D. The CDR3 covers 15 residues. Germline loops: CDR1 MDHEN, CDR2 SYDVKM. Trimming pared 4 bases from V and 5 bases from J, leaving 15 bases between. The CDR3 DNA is TGTGCCAGCAGTTCAGCCGAGGGTACAGATCAGCCCCAGCATTTT. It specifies CASSSAEGTDQPQHF.

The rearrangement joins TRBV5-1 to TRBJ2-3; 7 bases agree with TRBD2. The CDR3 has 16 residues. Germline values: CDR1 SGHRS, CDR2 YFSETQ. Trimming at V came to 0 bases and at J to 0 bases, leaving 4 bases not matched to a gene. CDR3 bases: TGCGCCAGCAGCTTGGGCCAGCGGGAAAGCACAGATACGCAGTATTTT. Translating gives CASSLGQRESTDTQYF.

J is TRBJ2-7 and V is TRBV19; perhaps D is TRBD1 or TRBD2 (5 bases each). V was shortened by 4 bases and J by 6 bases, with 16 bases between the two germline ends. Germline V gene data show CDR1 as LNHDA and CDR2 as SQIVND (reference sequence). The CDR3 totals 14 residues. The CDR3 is CASSTRGASPEQYF. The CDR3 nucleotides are TGTGCCAGTAGTACGAGAGGGGCCTCCCCCGAGCAGTACTTC. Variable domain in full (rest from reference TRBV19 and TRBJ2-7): DGGITQSPKYLFRKEGQNVTLSCEQNLNHDAMYWYRQDPGQGLRLIYYSQIVNDFQKGDIAEGYSVSREKKESFPLTVTSAQKNPTAFYLCASSTRGASPEQYFGPGTRLTVT.

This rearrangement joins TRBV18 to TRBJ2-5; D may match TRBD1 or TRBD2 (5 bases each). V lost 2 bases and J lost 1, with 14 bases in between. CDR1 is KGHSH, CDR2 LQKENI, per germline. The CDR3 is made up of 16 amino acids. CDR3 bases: TGTGCCAGCTCACCAATAGGGGAGAGAGTCCAAGAGACCCAGTACTTC. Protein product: CASSPIGERVQETQYF.

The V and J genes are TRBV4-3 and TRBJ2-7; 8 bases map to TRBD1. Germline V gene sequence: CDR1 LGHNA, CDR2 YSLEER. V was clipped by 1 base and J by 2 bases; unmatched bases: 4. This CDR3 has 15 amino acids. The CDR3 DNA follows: TGCGCCAGCAGCCAAGCAGGGGGCAATACCTACGAGCAGTACTTC. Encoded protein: CASSQAGGNTYEQYF.

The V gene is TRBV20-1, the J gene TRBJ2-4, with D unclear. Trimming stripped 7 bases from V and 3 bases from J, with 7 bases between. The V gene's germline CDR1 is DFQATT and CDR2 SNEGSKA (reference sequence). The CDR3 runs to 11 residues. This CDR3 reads CSEIIKNIQYF. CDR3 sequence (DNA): TGCAGTGAAATCATCAAAAACATTCAGTACTTC.

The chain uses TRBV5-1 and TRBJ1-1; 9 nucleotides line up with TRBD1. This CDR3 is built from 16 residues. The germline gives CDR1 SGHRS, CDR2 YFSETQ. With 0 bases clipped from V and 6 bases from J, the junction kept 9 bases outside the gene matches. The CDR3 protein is CASSLAPGQGLSEAFF. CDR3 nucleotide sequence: TGCGCCAGCAGCTTGGCGCCAGGACAGGGGCTCTCTGAAGCTTTCTTT. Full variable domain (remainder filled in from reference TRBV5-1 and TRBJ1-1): KAGVTQTPRYLIKTRGQQVTLSCSPISGHRSVSWYQQTPGQGLQFLFEYFSETQRNKGNFPGRFSGRQFSNSRSEMNVSTLELGDSALYLCASSLAPGQGLSEAFFGQGTRLTVV.

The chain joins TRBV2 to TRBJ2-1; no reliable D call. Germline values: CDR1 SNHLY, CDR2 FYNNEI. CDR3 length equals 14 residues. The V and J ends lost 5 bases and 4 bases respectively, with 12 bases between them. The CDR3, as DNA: TGTGCCAGCAGTTCGGAGAGAACTTACAATGAGCAGTTCTTC. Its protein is CASSSERTYNEQFF.